What follows are 20 T cell receptor beta chains derived from one specimen sequenced in a study of T cells after yellow fever vaccination (dated by TCRdb to about 2019). This specimen's treatment or condition label, interpreted: live attenuated yellow fever vaccine strain. Receptor amplification or capture employed 5' RACE. The sequencer listed for this sample is Illumina HiSeq 2500. TCRdb reworked the public reads: Q25 trimming with fastp, MiXCR clone assembly, productive beta chains retained. Each CDR3 protein gets just one entry, which takes the most common genes and DNA from the rows behind it. In this sample the table shows more than 350,000 distinct CDR3 sequences, around a tenth of which occur a single time. The ten largest clones add up to around 19% of the sample. The source material was PBMCs, sampled on the day of the first yellow fever vaccination. Receptor source: a man between 18 and 29 years old who received the YFV17D yellow fever vaccine.

J is TRBJ2-7 and V is TRBV3-1; TRBD2 is a possible D gene (6 bases). With 4 bases removed from V and 5 bases from J, the gap between germline ends came to 18 bases. The CDR3 loop spans 15 amino acids. Germline V CDR1 and CDR2: LGHDT, YNNKEL (reference sequence). CDR3 sequence reads: CASSLFRLGRNEQYF. The CDR3 DNA follows: TGTGCCAGCAGCCTCTTTCGACTAGGTCGCAACGAGCAGTACTTC.

This clonotype was observed at least ten times. The chain uses TRBV7-9 and TRBJ1-6; perhaps TRBD1 as D (5 bases). Germline V lookup: CDR1 SEHNR, CDR2 FQNEAQ (reference sequence). The CDR3 totals 15 residues. The ends were cut back, 2 bases at V and 7 bases at J, with 12 bases in the middle. CDR3 in DNA: TGTGCCAGCAGCTTATGGAGGGGACGAAATTCACCCCTCCACTTT. Its translation: CASSLWRGRNSPLHF. Based on the CDR3 plus reference TRBV7-9 and TRBJ1-6, the full variable domain is DTGVSQNPRHKITKRGQNVTFRCDPISEHNRLYWYRQTLGQGPEFLTYFQNEAQLEKSRLLSDRFSAERPKGSFSTLEIQRTEQGDSAMYLCASSLWRGRNSPLHFGNGTRLTVT.

The chain uses TRBV7-3 and TRBJ1-1; D is unclear. Trimming shortened V by 5 bases and J by 1 base, and 8 bases separated the two germline ends. This CDR3 comprises 13 residues. Germline CDR1 and CDR2: SGHTA and FQGTGA. CDR3 in amino acids: CASSAQKNTEAFF. The CDR3 DNA reads TGTGCCAGCAGCGCCCAAAAGAACACTGAAGCTTTCTTT.

V and J are TRBV12-3 or TRBV12-4 and TRBJ1-5; TRBD1 is a possible D gene (5 bases). V was cut by 5 bases and J by 3 bases, with 14 bases left in between. There are 15 residues in the CDR3. The CDR3 here is CASSKRGRDNQPQHF. CDR3 in DNA: TGTGCCAGCAGTAAACGTGGCAGGGACAATCAGCCCCAGCATTTT.

A few counts support this clonotype. J is TRBJ2-5 and V is TRBV12-3 or TRBV12-4, with D perhaps matching TRBD2 (5 bases). The CDR3 is 16 amino acids. V was shortened by 4 bases and J by 2 bases, with 17 bases between the two germline ends. CDR3 residues: CASSSTSRTGQETQYF. CDR3 sequence (DNA): TGTGCCAGCAGTTCCACCTCTAGGACGGGACAAGAGACCCAGTACTTC.

This clonotype has more than one count but fewer than ten. The V gene is TRBV28, the J gene TRBJ2-7, with 12 positions matching TRBD2. After removal of 3 bases from V and 3 bases from J, the junction contained 9 bases not matched to a gene. From germline, CDR1 is MDHEN and CDR2 SYDVKM. CDR3 length: 17 residues. The CDR3 DNA sequence: TGTGCCAGCAGTTTCCCTACTAGCGGGGGGCGGCTCTACGAGCAGTACTTC. Amino acids: CASSFPTSGGRLYEQYF.

This clonotype was seen a handful of times. The chain carries TRBV6-2 or TRBV6-3 and TRBJ1-6, with D maybe TRBD1 (5 bases). The germline V gene has CDR1 MNHEY and CDR2 SVGEGT. V dropped 6 bases and J dropped 7 bases, with 10 bases sitting between them. This CDR3 comprises 13 residues. The CDR3 sequence: CASSRDENSPLHF. In DNA form, the CDR3 reads TGTGCCAGCAGCCGGGACGAAAATTCACCCCTCCACTTT.

This clonotype was detected a few times. CDR3 sequence: CASSSAMTGARETQYF. As DNA, the CDR3 is TGTGCCAGCAGTTCCGCCATGACAGGGGCGCGAGAGACCCAGTACTTC. J is TRBJ2-5 and V is TRBV28; 8 nucleotides line up with TRBD1. The CDR3 runs 16 residues. CDR1 is MDHEN, CDR2 SYDVKM, per germline. Trimming at V came to 4 bases and at J to 4 bases, leaving 11 bases not matched to a gene.

In this sample, this clonotype turned up a few times. The genes are TRBV9 and TRBJ2-3; tentative D call: TRBD1 (6 bases). V gave up 4 bases and J gave up 3 bases, with 15 bases separating them. The CDR3 has 15 amino acids. Germline V lookup: CDR1 SGDLS, CDR2 YYNGEE. In DNA, the CDR3 is TGTGCCAGCAGCTCAGGGGTCCTGACAACAGATACGCAGTATTTT. It translates to CASSSGVLTTDTQYF.

This clonotype was observed a handful of times. V is TRBV7-2 and J is TRBJ2-1, with 9 bases fitting TRBD2. The germline V gene has CDR1 SGHTA and CDR2 FQGNSA. After removal of 5 bases from V and 6 bases from J, the junction contained 5 bases not matched to a gene. The CDR3 contains 14 residues. CDR3 coding DNA: TGTGCCAGCAGCAGAGGGCGGGGGGGCAATGAGCAGTTCTTC. This sequence encodes CASSRGRGGNEQFF.

This clonotype was observed a handful of times. V and J are TRBV6-1 and TRBJ1-6; 7 positions match TRBD1. The CDR3 is 15 residues long. Germline CDR1 is MNHNS and CDR2 is SASEGT. V shed 7 bases and J 8 bases; nucleotides not matched to a gene: 11. The CDR3 coding sequence is TGTGCCAGCATCGGGACAGTGGAGGCAGATTCACCCCTCCACTTT. Its protein product is CASIGTVEADSPLHF.

In DNA form, the CDR3 reads TGTGCCAGCAGTTTATCAGGGTATCATAATTCACCCCTCCACTTT. This translates into CASSLSGYHNSPLHF. The chain links TRBV28 to TRBJ1-6, with D possibly matching TRBD1 (5 bases). Germline values: CDR1 MDHEN, CDR2 SYDVKM. V lost 1 base and J 5 bases, leaving 9 bases between the germline ends. The CDR3 contains 15 residues.

In its sample, this clonotype was seen a few times. The chain uses TRBV6-1 and TRBJ2-1; no reliable D call. Trimming stripped 6 bases from V and 7 bases from J, with 13 bases between. There are 13 residues in the CDR3. The germline gives CDR1 MNHNS, CDR2 SASEGT. The CDR3 spells CASSPVDSNEQFF. The CDR3, as DNA: TGTGCCAGCAGCCCAGTAGATTCTAATGAGCAGTTCTTC.

The table lists this clonotype with a few counts. The chain uses TRBV10-3 and TRBJ2-7, with 8 bases matching TRBD2. The V gene's germline CDR1 is ENHRY and CDR2 SYGVKD. The length of the CDR3 is 16 residues. The J segment lost 0 bases and the V segment lost 2 bases, leaving 6 bases of the junction unmatched. CDR3 region: CAISEGLAPSSYEQYV. The CDR3 bases are TGTGCCATCAGTGAGGGACTAGCCCCCAGCTCCTACGAGCAGTACGTC.

The chain carries TRBV7-9 and TRBJ1-5; no clear D gene. CDR1 SEHNR and CDR2 FQNEAQ come from the germline V gene (reference sequence). The V and J ends lost 5 bases and 7 bases respectively, with 12 bases between them. This CDR3 has 13 residues. The DNA of the CDR3 is TGTGCCAGCAGCCGGGCCCCCCTACAGCCCCAGCATTTT. Amino acid sequence: CASSRAPLQPQHF.

The CDR3 region has the DNA TGTGCCATCCAAGACAGGGGTGGAGAAAAACTGTTTTTT. This gives the protein CAIQDRGGEKLFF. The gene calls are TRBV7-6 and TRBJ1-4, with 8 bases aligning to TRBD1. The CDR3 is 13 residues long. V shed 10 bases and J 8 bases; nucleotides not matched to a gene: 9. Germline V gene data show CDR1 as SGHVS and CDR2 as FNYEAQ.

This clonotype has just a few counts. A much larger clone differs by one base, so this may be a read error. The chain employs TRBV6-2 or TRBV6-3 and TRBJ2-1; D call uncertain. The CDR3 is made up of 11 amino acids. V lost 4 bases and J 10 bases, leaving 8 bases between the germline ends. Germline V gives CDR1 MNHEY, CDR2 SVGEGT. The CDR3 DNA reads as TGTGCCAGCAGTTTCGGAGAGGAGCAGTTCTTC. Protein sequence: CASSFGEEQFF.

The V and J genes are TRBV20-1 and TRBJ2-4; D not certain. V lost 1 base and J lost 6, with 13 bases in between. Per germline, CDR1 DFQATT and CDR2 SNEGSKA (reference sequence). The CDR3 extends over 14 amino acids. The CDR3 nucleotides read TGCAGTGCTAGAGTGGACGGCTGGGGAAACATTCAGTACTTC. Amino acids: CSARVDGWGNIQYF.

This clonotype was seen a handful of times. The chain uses TRBV10-3 and TRBJ2-2, with TRBD2 matching 9 bases. Germline assignment: CDR1 ENHRY and CDR2 SYGVKD. The V gene end was trimmed by 6 bases and the J gene end by 0 bases; junction bases not matched to a gene: 5. The CDR3 spans 16 residues. The CDR3 protein is CAISSSGGTNTGELFF. CDR3 DNA: TGTGCCATCAGCAGTAGCGGGGGCACGAACACCGGGGAGCTGTTTTTT.

The chain has TRBV12-3 or TRBV12-4 and TRBJ2-5, with 7 bases identical to TRBD2. The CDR3 has 14 residues. V shed 2 bases and J 5 bases; nucleotides not matched to a gene: 5. The CDR3 DNA reads TGTGCCAGCAGTTTAACGGGGGGATGGGAGACCCAGTACTTC. Protein product: CASSLTGGWETQYF.